The source of this T cell receptor beta chain is a study of blood T cells in healthy people across ages. The use of a sample-barcoded 5' primer and a J-beta primer mix characterized a second PCR of roughly 7 to 12 cycles. Each CDR3 protein gets one entry after TCRdb re-called the 5' RACE reads with MiXCR. The data show approximately 810,000 distinct CDR3 sequences, about 36% seen once. CDR3 length: 14 amino acids. The germline gives CDR1 MGHRA, CDR2 YSYEKL. V lost 3 bases, J lost 3 bases, and 3 bases stayed unmatched. The sample comprised blood. The sequence came from a man between 18 and 29 years old in good health. The gene calls are TRBV4-1 and TRBJ2-7; 9 positions match TRBD1. CDR3: CASSQGQGHYEQYF. The CDR3 DNA reads as TGCGCCAGCAGCCAGGGACAGGGCCACTACGAGCAGTACTTC.